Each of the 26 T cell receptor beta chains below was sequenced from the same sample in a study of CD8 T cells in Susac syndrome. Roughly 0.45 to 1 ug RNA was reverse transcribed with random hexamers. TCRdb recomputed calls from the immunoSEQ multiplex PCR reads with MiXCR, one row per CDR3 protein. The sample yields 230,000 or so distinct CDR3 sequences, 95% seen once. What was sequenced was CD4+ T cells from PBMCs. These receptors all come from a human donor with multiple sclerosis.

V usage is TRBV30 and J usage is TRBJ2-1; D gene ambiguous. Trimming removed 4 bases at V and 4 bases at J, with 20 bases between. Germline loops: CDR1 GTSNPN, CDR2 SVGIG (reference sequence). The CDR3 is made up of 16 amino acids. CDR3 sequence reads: CAWTKGRRQLYNEQFF. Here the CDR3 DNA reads TGTGCCTGGACCAAGGGAAGGAGACAACTTTACAATGAGCAGTTCTTC.

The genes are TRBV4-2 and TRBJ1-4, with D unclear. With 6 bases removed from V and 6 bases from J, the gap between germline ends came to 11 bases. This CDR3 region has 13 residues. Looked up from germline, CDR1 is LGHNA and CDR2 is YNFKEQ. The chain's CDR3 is CASREIGDEKLFF. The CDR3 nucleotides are TGTGCCAGCAGAGAGATCGGGGATGAAAAACTGTTTTTT.

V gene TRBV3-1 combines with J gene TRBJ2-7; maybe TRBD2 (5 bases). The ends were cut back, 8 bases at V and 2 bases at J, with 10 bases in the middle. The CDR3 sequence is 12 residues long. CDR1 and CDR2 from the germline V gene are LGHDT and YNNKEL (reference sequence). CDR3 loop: CASQEVPYEQYF. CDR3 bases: TGTGCCAGCCAGGAGGTACCCTACGAGCAGTACTTC.

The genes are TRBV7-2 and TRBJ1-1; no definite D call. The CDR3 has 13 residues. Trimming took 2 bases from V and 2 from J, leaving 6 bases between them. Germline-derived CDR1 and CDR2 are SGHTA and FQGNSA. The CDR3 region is CASSLQTNTEAFF. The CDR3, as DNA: TGTGCCAGCAGCTTACAAACAAACACTGAAGCTTTCTTT. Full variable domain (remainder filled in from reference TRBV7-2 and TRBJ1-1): GAGVSQSPSNKVTEKGKDVELRCDPISGHTALYWYRQSLGQGLEFLIYFQGNSAPDKSGLPSDRFSAERTGGSVSTLTIQRTQQEDSAVYLCASSLQTNTEAFFGQGTRLTVV.

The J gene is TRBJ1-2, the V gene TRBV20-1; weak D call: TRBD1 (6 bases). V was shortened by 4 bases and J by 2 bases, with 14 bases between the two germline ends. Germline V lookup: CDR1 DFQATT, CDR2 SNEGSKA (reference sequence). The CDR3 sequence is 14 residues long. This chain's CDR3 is CSANPGQTNYGYTF. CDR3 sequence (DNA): TGCAGTGCTAATCCTGGACAGACCAACTATGGCTACACCTTC.

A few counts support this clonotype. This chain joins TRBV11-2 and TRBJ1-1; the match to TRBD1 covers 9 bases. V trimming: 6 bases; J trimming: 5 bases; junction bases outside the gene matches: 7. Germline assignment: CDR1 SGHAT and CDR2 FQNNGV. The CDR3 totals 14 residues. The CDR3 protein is CASSYDRGSTEAFF. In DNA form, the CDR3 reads TGTGCCAGCAGTTACGACAGGGGGAGTACTGAAGCTTTCTTT.

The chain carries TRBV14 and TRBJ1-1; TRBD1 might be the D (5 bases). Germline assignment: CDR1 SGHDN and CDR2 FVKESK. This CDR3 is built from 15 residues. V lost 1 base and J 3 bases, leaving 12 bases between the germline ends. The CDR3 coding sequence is TGTGCCAGCAGCCAAGTGGAGGGGTATTACACTGAAGCTTTCTTT. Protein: CASSQVEGYYTEAFF.

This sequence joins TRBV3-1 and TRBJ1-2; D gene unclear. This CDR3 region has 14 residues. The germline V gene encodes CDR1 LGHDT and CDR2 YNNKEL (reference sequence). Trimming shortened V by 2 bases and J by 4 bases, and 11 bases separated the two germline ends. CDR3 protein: CASSQSPLSYGYTF. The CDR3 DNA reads TGTGCCAGCAGCCAATCCCCACTCAGCTATGGCTACACCTTC.

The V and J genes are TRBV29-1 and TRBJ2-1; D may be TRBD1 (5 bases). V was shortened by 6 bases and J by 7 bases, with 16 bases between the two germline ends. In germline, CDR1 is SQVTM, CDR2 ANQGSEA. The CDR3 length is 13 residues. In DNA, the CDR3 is TGCAGCGTCCAGGGTCCCCGCAGGAATGAGCAGTTCTTC. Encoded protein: CSVQGPRRNEQFF.

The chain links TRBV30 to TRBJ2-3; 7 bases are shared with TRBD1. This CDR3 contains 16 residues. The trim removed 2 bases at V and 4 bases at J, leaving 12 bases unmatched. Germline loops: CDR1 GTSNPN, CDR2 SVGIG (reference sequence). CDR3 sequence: CAWSLWTGLSADTQYF. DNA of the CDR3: TGTGCCTGGAGTCTTTGGACAGGCCTCTCCGCAGATACGCAGTATTTT.

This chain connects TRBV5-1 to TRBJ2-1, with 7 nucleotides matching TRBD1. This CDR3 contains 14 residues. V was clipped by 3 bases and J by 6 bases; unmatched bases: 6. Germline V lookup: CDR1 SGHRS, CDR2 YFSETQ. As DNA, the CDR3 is TGCGCCAGCAGCTCCTTAGGGGGCAGCAATGAGCAGTTCTTC. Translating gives CASSSLGGSNEQFF. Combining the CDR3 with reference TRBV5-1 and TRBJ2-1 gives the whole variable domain KAGVTQTPRYLIKTRGQQVTLSCSPISGHRSVSWYQQTPGQGLQFLFEYFSETQRNKGNFPGRFSGRQFSNSRSEMNVSTLELGDSALYLCASSSLGGSNEQFFGPGTRLTVL.

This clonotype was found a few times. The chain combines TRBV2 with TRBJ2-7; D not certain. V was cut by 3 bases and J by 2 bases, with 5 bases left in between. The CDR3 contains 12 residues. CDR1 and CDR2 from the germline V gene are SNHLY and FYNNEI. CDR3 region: CASSDITYEQYF. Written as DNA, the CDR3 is TGTGCCAGCAGTGATATAACCTACGAGCAGTACTTC.

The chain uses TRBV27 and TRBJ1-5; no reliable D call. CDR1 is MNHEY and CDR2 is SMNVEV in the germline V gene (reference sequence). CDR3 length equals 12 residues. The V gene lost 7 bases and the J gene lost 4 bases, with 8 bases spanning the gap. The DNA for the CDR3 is TGTGCCAGCAAGTTCACGAATCAGCCCCAGCATTTT. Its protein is CASKFTNQPQHF.

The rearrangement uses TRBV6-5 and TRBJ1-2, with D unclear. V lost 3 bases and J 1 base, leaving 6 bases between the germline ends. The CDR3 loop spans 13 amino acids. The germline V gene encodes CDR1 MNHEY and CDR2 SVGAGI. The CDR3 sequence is CASSYSSNYGYTF. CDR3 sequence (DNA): TGTGCCAGCAGTTATAGCAGTAACTATGGCTACACCTTC.

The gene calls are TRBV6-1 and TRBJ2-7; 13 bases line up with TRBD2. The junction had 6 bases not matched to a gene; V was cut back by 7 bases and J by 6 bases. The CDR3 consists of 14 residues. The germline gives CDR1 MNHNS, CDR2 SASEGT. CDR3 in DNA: TGTGCCAGCACCGGACTAGCGGGAGCATCCGAGCAGTACTTC. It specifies CASTGLAGASEQYF.

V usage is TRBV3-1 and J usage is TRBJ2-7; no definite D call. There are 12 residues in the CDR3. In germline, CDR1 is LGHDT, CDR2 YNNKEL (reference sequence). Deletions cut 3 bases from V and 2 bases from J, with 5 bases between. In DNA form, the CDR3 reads TGTGCCAGCAGCCATTCCGCCTACGAGCAGTACTTC. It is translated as CASSHSAYEQYF.

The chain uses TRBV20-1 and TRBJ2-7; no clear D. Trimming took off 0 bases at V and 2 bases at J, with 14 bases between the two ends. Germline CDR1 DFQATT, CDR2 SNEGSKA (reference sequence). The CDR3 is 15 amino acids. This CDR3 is CSARERFPKAYEQYF. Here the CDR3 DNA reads TGCAGTGCTAGAGAGAGGTTCCCCAAGGCCTACGAGCAGTACTTC.

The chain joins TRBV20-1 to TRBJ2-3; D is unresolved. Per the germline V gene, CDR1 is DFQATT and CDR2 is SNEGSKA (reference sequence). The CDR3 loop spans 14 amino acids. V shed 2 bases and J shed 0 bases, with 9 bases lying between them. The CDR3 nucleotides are TGCAGTGCTAGACCCCTCCGCAGCACAGATACGCAGTATTTT. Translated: CSARPLRSTDTQYF.

Here the CDR3 reads CASKDRTGPRDGYTF. In DNA, the CDR3 is TGTGCCAGCAAAGACAGAACGGGACCGAGGGATGGCTACACCTTC. V gene TRBV12-3 or TRBV12-4 combines with J gene TRBJ1-2; TRBD1 might be the D (5 bases). Between the trimmed V and J ends, which lost 7 bases and 6 bases, there was a span of 21 bases. The CDR3 totals 15 residues.

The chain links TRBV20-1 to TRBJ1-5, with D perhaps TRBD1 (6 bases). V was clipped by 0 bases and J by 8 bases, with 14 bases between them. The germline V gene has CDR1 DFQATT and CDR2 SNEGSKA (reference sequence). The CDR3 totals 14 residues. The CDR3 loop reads CSAREGGGKEPQHF. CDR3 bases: TGCAGTGCTAGAGAGGGCGGGGGCAAGGAGCCCCAGCATTTT.

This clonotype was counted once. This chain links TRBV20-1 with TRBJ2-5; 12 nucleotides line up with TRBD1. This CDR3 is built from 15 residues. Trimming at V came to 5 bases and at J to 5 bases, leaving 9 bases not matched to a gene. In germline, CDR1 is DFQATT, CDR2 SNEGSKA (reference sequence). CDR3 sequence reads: CSARLGTGGSETQYF. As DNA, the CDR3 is TGCAGTGCTCGCTTGGGGACAGGGGGCTCGGAGACCCAGTACTTC.

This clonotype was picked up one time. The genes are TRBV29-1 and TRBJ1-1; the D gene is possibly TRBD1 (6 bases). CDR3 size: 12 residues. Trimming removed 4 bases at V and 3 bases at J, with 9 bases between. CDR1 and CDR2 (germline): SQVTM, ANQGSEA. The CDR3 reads CSVAQGYTEAFF. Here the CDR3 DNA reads TGCAGCGTTGCACAGGGATACACTGAAGCTTTCTTT.

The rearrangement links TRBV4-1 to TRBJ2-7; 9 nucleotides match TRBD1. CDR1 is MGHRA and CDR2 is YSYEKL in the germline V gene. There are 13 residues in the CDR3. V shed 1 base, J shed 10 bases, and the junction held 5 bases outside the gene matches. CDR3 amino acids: CASSQGLDRGQYF. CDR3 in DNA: TGCGCCAGCAGCCAAGGTTTGGACAGGGGACAGTACTTC.

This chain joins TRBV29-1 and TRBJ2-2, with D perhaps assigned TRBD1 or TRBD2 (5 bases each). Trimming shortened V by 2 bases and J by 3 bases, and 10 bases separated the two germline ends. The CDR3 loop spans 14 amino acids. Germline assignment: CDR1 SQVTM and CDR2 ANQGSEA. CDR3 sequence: CSVENRGHTGELFF. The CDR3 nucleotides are TGCAGCGTTGAAAACCGGGGACACACCGGGGAGCTGTTTTTT.

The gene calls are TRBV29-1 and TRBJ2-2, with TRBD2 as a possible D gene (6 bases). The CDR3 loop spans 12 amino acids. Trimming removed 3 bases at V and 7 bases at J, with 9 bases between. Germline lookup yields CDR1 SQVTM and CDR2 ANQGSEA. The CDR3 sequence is CSVERGVGELFF. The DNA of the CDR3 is TGCAGCGTTGAGCGGGGTGTCGGGGAGCTGTTTTTT.

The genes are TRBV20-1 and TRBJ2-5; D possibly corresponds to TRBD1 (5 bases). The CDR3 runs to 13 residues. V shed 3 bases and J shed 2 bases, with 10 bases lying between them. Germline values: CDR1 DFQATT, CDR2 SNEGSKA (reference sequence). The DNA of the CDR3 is TGCAGTGCTAGGATGGGGCATCAAGAGACCCAGTACTTC. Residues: CSARMGHQETQYF.